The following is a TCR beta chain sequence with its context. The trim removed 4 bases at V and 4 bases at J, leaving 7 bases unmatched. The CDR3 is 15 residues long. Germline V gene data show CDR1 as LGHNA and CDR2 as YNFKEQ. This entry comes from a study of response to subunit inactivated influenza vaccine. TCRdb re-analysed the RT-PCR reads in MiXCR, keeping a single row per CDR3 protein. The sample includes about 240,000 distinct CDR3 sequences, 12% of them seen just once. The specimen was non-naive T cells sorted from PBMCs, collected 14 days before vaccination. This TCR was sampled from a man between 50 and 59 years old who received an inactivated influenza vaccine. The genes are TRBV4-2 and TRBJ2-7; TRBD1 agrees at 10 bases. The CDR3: CASSLDRGLGYEQYF. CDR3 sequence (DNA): TGTGCCAGCAGCCTCGACAGGGGGCTTGGGTACGAGCAGTACTTC.